The T cell receptor (beta chain) described here comes from a study of radiation and T cells in renal cell carcinoma (dated by TCRdb to the early 2020s). Regarding the research as a whole: The samples were obtained from a clinical trial, where primary renal cell carcinomas were treated with 15 Gy stereotactic body radiation therapy and then removed by nephrectomy 4 weeks afterward. In total, more than 50 samples underwent TCR beta sequencing: 25 or so tumors plus 27 peripheral blood samples. Across all 50 or so samples, several million unique CDR3 nucleotide sequences encoding 2,658,974 unique CDR3 amino acid sequences were identified.

The study at large found these results: The single-armed trial design could not address effects of radiation dose or scheduling on the TCR repertoire. In blood, the top tumor clonotypes increased between baseline and 2 weeks post-radiation and then shrank by 4 weeks, which suggests that tumor-resident clones expanded only transiently. Tracking of blood repertoire dynamics stopped at four to five weeks after treatment, with no follow-up past that point. Because no pretreatment tumor biopsies were available, whether clonotypes were present in the tumor at baseline could not be determined.

A word on this clone: Its antigen specificity is not known. No much larger clone is present one base from it, and per-base qualities are unavailable.

The immunoSEQ kit was used, according to the manufacturer's recommendations, to generate TCR beta libraries from genomic DNA. Library preparation used a first multiplex PCR with proprietary primers, then a second PCR adding unique barcodes, with bead cleanups after each round. Each sample batch included a kit-provided positive control reaction and a negative control reaction. The final libraries were assessed on an Agilent 4200 TapeStation D1000 ScreenTape, pooled by volume, and quantified by qPCR. Sequencing was performed on an Illumina NextSeq500 using a MidOutput 150-cycle cartridge, with 156 Read1 cycles, 15 Index1 cycles, and the kit custom primers. The pooled library was loaded at 1.0 pM, and around 22% PhiX control was spiked in. In the source study's methods: Vendor-processed data were analyzed in R, and a clonotype was defined as all T cells sharing the same CDR3 nucleotide sequence. In the clone abundance analyses, frequencies were normalized to the 10,000 most abundant clones in each sample. Public T cell clones, averaging fewer than five per sample, were removed before analysis. Tumor-enriched clonotypes and baseline blood-enriched clonotypes were defined as those with an abundance difference of at least 32-fold between compartments. A beta-binomial differential abundance model was used to identify clonotypes that were expanded or contracted between blood time points. Tumor-blood repertoire similarity was measured with the Baroni-Urbani and Buser coefficient, and groups were compared using two-tailed Wilcoxon tests in R. TCRdb obtained this table from immuneACCESS and retained in-frame rearrangements with V and J assigned. These tables miss some clones; where compared with another copy, unresolved V genes account for less than half of the shortfall, and the remainder is unexplained. V, J and clone size reflect that table, while D and trimming were determined from the DNA. This sample lists 87,000 or so clones; about 88% were detected once. 6% to 9% of the sample is held by the ten biggest clonotypes.

Taken from cysteine to phenylalanine, the CDR3 has 15 residues. The read is trimmed to its CDR3 DNA, 45 bases read in frame from base 1. CDR1 and CDR2 are drawn from the germline V gene (reference sequence): SEHNR, FQNEAQ. Germline trimming: 4 bases from V, 5 bases from J; junction bases outside gene matches: 7. The sample's time point label, decoded: baseline pretreatment blood. The treatment or condition label of this sample denotes: 15 Gy SBRT to primary tumor, nephrectomy 4 weeks later. To follow tumor-enriched clonotypes, serial peripheral blood was collected from radiation-treated patients at baseline and at 2 weeks and 4 weeks after SBRT. Every patient's renal cell carcinoma showed clear cell pathology. The QIAamp DNA Blood Mini Kit (Qiagen) was used to prepare genomic DNA for TCR sequencing. The analyses included only samples that passed all quality control checks.

The receptor's source is a man aged 50-60 years with renal cell carcinoma. The V gene is TRBV7-9 and the J gene is TRBJ2-3; 9 central nucleotides agree with TRBD1. The sample was blood, taken from a patient whose treatment included radiotherapy and nephrectomy. The nucleotides read TGTGCCAGCAGCTCTAGACAGGGGGTTGGAGATACGCAGTATTTT. This sequence encodes CASSSRQGVGDTQYF.